Each of the 22 T cell receptor beta chains below was sequenced from the same sample in a study of monozygotic twins with inflammatory bowel disease. For each CDR3 protein, TCRdb gives one entry from its re-call of the 5' RACE reads, without DNA. This sample contains around 400,000 distinct CDR3 sequences. The sequenced material came from blood. The receptor source for this set is a human donor with ulcerative colitis or Crohn's disease, or a healthy co-twin of an affected twin (not recorded which).

This chain connects TRBV7-8 to TRBJ2-1; TCRdb lists TRBD2, though no DNA is available to test this call. CDR1 and CDR2 (germline): SGHVS, FQNEAQ. The CDR3 extends over 18 amino acids. CDR3 loop: CASSPPGTSGSSYNEQFF.

V and J are TRBV7-2 and TRBJ2-3; TCRdb's assignment of TRBD2 cannot be checked, as there is no DNA. This CDR3 contains 17 residues. CDR1 and CDR2 (germline): SGHTA, FQGNSA. CDR3 sequence reads: CASSSILAGGPTDTQYF.

The chain recombines TRBV11-2 with TRBJ2-5; TCRdb reports TRBD1, a call that lacks DNA to check it against. CDR3 length: 18 amino acids. The V gene's germline CDR1 is SGHAT and CDR2 FQNNGV. CDR3 sequence reads: CASSLVLGQGAVIGTQYF.

J is TRBJ1-4 and V is TRBV7-2. The CDR3 extends over 13 amino acids. Germline CDR1 is SGHTA and CDR2 is FQGNSA. CDR3 loop: CAVRKATNEKLFF. Full variable domain (missing parts from reference TRBV7-2 and TRBJ1-4): GAGVSQSPSNKVTEKGKDVELRCDPISGHTALYWYRQSLGQGLEFLIYFQGNSAPDKSGLPSDRFSAERTGGSVSTLTIQRTQQEDSAVYLCAVRKATNEKLFFGSGTQLSVL.

The V and J genes are TRBV6-5 and TRBJ2-2. The germline V gene encodes CDR1 MNHEY and CDR2 SVGAGI. The CDR3 is 14 amino acids. The chain's CDR3 is CASSYIGSTGELFF.

The CDR3 sequence is CASSQVGKREGHEQFF. V usage is TRBV4-3 and J usage is TRBJ2-1; TCRdb outputs TRBD2, but without DNA this stays unchecked. CDR3 size: 16 residues. Germline-derived CDR1 and CDR2 are LGHNA and YSLEER.

This chain uses TRBV11-2 with TRBJ2-1; the D gene TCRdb calls, TRBD1, cannot be checked with no DNA. In germline, CDR1 is SGHAT, CDR2 FQNNGV. This CDR3 is built from 16 residues. The CDR3: CASSFTPGGTNNEQFF.

The gene calls are TRBV5-1 and TRBJ2-3; as DNA is missing, the TRBD1 call by TCRdb cannot be tested. The CDR3 runs to 14 residues. Looked up from germline, CDR1 is SGHRS and CDR2 is YFSETQ. The CDR3 sequence: CAIRDSPSTDTQYF.

The rearrangement joins TRBV19 to TRBJ2-1; there is no DNA to check the TCRdb D call of TRBD2. CDR1 is LNHDA and CDR2 is SQIVND in the germline V gene (reference sequence). The CDR3 is 16 amino acids. CDR3 amino acids: CASSLDSGNYNNEQFF. The whole variable domain, remainder taken from reference TRBV19 and TRBJ2-1, is DGGITQSPKYLFRKEGQNVTLSCEQNLNHDAMYWYRQDPGQGLRLIYYSQIVNDFQKGDIAEGYSVSREKKESFPLTVTSAQKNPTAFYLCASSLDSGNYNNEQFFGPGTRLTVL.

The chain has TRBV19 and TRBJ1-1; the D call from TCRdb, TRBD1, cannot be confirmed without DNA. In germline, CDR1 is LNHDA, CDR2 SQIVND (reference sequence). CDR3 size: 14 residues. CDR3 residues: CASSYRGMNTEAFF.

The chain's CDR3 is CSVRDRGNGEQYF. The chain employs TRBV29-1 and TRBJ2-7; without DNA, the TCRdb call of TRBD1 cannot be checked. The CDR3 extends over 13 amino acids. Germline V gene sequence: CDR1 SQVTM, CDR2 ANQGSEA.

The chain combines TRBV3-1 with TRBJ2-2; checking the TCRdb D call of TRBD1 is not possible without DNA. Germline CDR1 is LGHDT and CDR2 is YNNKEL (reference sequence). The CDR3 is made up of 15 amino acids. CDR3 in amino acids: CASSQQGAGTGELFF.

The V and J genes are TRBV7-6 and TRBJ2-3; the D call of TRBD2 rests on TCRdb alone, since no DNA is present to check it. There are 17 residues in the CDR3. Germline V lookup: CDR1 SGHVS, CDR2 FNYEAQ. The CDR3 sequence is CASSPLGLAGSTDTQYF.

The chain recombines TRBV20-1 with TRBJ1-2. Looked up from germline, CDR1 is DFQATT and CDR2 is SNEGSKA (reference sequence). The CDR3 contains 13 residues. CDR3: CVQWGTGRDGYTF.

The chain couples TRBV7-3 to TRBJ2-3; TCRdb names TRBD1, which stays unverified in the absence of DNA. Germline-derived CDR1 and CDR2 are SGHTA and FQGTGA. This CDR3 comprises 15 residues. The CDR3 reads CASSPIGGETDTQYF.

This rearrangement joins TRBV5-1 to TRBJ2-5; the D gene TCRdb calls, TRBD2, cannot be checked with no DNA. In germline, CDR1 is SGHRS, CDR2 YFSETQ. This CDR3 spans 18 amino acids. Here the CDR3 reads CASSLVRLAGGGEETQYF.

The chain couples TRBV3-1 to TRBJ2-7. This CDR3 is built from 15 residues. Germline-derived CDR1 and CDR2 are LGHDT and YNNKEL (reference sequence). The CDR3: CASSQVSGFLSEQYF.

The V call is TRBV29-1, the J call TRBJ2-1; lacking DNA, the TRBD2 call made by TCRdb goes unchecked. In germline, CDR1 is SQVTM, CDR2 ANQGSEA. The CDR3 has 12 residues. The CDR3 region is CSGKTSDNEQFF.

This sequence joins TRBV28 and TRBJ2-3; absent DNA, TCRdb's TRBD1 call cannot be checked. Germline V lookup: CDR1 MDHEN, CDR2 SYDVKM. CDR3 length: 14 amino acids. The chain's CDR3 is CASGRVDRGHTQYF.

The chain's CDR3 is CASSFLTIGGTDTQYF. The J gene is TRBJ2-3, the V gene TRBV27; without DNA, the TCRdb call of TRBD2 cannot be checked. In germline, CDR1 is MNHEY, CDR2 SMNVEV (reference sequence). The CDR3 loop spans 16 amino acids.

The rearrangement joins TRBV9 to TRBJ2-6. Germline V gene lookup returns CDR1 SGDLS and CDR2 YYNGEE. The CDR3 spans 15 residues. This chain's CDR3 is CASNLNPGGANVLTF.

The chain employs TRBV6-5 and TRBJ1-2; TCRdb gives TRBD1 as the D gene, but with no DNA this cannot be confirmed. The CDR3 consists of 14 residues. Germline V lookup: CDR1 MNHEY, CDR2 SVGAGI. CDR3 loop: CASSFRDGYYGYTF.